Here is one T cell receptor beta chain with its context. This record comes from a study of blood T cell repertoires in COVID-19. Study context: From the United States, Italy and Spain came samples of acute and convalescent COVID-19.

Sequenced by immunoSEQ multiplex PCR; TCRdb stores in-frame clones only, minus some. The sample carries about 120,000 clones, over 70% recorded once. Germline CDR1 and CDR2: MNHEY and SVGAGI. This CDR3 has 14 residues. The V end lost 4 bases, the J end lost 7 bases, and 16 bases lay between the germline ends. Specimen: peripheral blood. V is TRBV6-5 and J is TRBJ2-5, with a weak D call TRBD2 (5 bases). The sequence was obtained from a man between 50 and 59 years old with acute or convalescent COVID-19. The CDR3: CASSSRTGSGTQYF. The DNA for the CDR3 is TGTGCCAGCAGTTCGCGGACTGGCTCGGGGACCCAGTACTTC.